This T cell receptor (beta chain) was captured by sequencing in a study of cytomegalovirus exposure and HLA in healthy donors. The V end was cut by 6 bases, the J end by 5 bases, with 14 bases between. Germline lookup yields CDR1 MDHEN and CDR2 SYDVKM. This CDR3 region has 13 residues. The table lists this clone with many counts. The PCR ran on 60 Vbeta and 13 Jbeta primers. Data came from immunoSEQ multiplex PCR; TCRdb stores just in-frame clones and leaves some out. The sample carries about 140,000 clones, roughly 10% recorded once. This receptor was identified in a man in his forties or fifties in good health and CMV-seronegative. The sequenced material came from PBMCs. This rearrangement joins TRBV28 to TRBJ2-7; D ambiguous. For the CDR3, the DNA is TGTGCCAGCAGCCAGCCTGGGCCTAACGAGCAGTACTTC. This sequence encodes CASSQPGPNEQYF. Supplemented by reference TRBV28 and TRBJ2-7, the full variable domain reads DVKVTQSSRYLVKRTGEKVFLECVQDMDHENMFWYRQDPGLGLRLIYFSYDVKMKEKGDIPEGYSVSREKKERFSLILESASTNQTSMYLCASSQPGPNEQYFGPGTRLTVT.